The following is a TCR beta chain sequence with its context. This clone showed up just a few times. No cognate antigen has been identified for it. No base quality values were provided; no much bigger clone lies one nucleotide off. This sample was included in a study of beta chain features in type 1 diabetes (dated by TCRdb to the late 2010s). A note on the overall study: Mean age, gender distribution, total cell number and subset yield were not different between patients and healthy donors. Across all samples, about 110 million sorted cells were examined, and cell number per subset correlated strongly with RNA yield. The study compared TCRB repertoires of sorted circulating CD4+ T cell subsets between recently diagnosed type 1 diabetes patients and matched healthy donors. Regulatory and stem cell-like memory subsets were obtained from only 8 patients and roughly eight healthy donors, while naive and central memory subsets were obtained from all 30 or so donors.

Overall results and qualifications from the work: Shorter templates might be favored by PCR, yet because patient and control samples were amplified and corrected together, any such skew would affect both groups equally. In all four CD4+ subsets, TCRB CDR3 length was moderately but significantly shorter in type 1 diabetes patients. Naive, central memory and regulatory TCRB repertoires appeared to be more alike among patients than among healthy donors. Patients with type 1 diabetes made fewer insertions and deleted more nucleotides at VDJ recombination sites, implying thymic rearrangement abnormalities. Because cDNA was sequenced instead of genomic DNA, activated cells with high expression could be over-represented, although the groups did not differ in activation or CD3 levels. Only small numbers of individuals were included in the HLA sub-analyses, which left unresolved whether HLA type had any influence on TCRB rearrangement.

Inclusive of the bounding cysteine and phenylalanine, the CDR3 is 13 residues long. Only the CDR3 DNA stays, 39 bases, in frame from base 1. The germline V gene supplies CDR1 MDHEN and CDR2 SYDVKM. After removal of 4 bases from V and 7 bases from J, the junction retains 2 bases not matched to a gene. The entire amount of isolated RNA was reverse transcribed using the High Capacity cDNA Reverse Transcription Kit, so the sequenced TCRB transcripts were expressed ones. For stem cell-like memory T cell samples, survey-depth immunoSEQ sequencing was used, averaging around 1 million total reads per sample. Sorted cells were lysed in RLT buffer and RNA was extracted with DNase-treated RNeasy Micro or Mini kits, depending on cell number. Each cell subset was processed separately to prevent cross-contamination, with patient and healthy donor samples processed together. Using the immunoSEQ multiplex PCR, TCRB sequences were amplified from cDNA into 87-bp fragments spanning the CDR3 region. The amplicons were sequenced using the Illumina HiSeq platform. The authors' pipeline ran thus. Synthetic template baselines were used to correct PCR bias computationally, reads within Hamming distance 2 were collapsed, and singletons that could not be merged were discarded. Reads were aligned to IMGT to assign V, D and J genes, CDR3 length, and insertions or deletions at six rearrangement sites. Clonotype counts were normalized to sorted cell number within each subset before computing true diversity and Gini coefficients with the tcR R package. The overlap coefficient, calculated on TCRB nucleotide sequences, was used to measure repertoire sharing. TCRdb provides this immuneACCESS table in a form limited to in-frame rearrangements. Some clones are lacking; in checked studies, under half of them reflect an unresolved V gene, and why the rest are absent is not known. V, J and clone size are those of that table, while D and trimming were read from the DNA. The sample profile shows about 110,000 clones; under 40% of them were found once. The top ten constitute more than 0.06% of the sample.

Each donor gave one peripheral blood draw, approximately 0.11 L on average, collected into heparinised tubes. A BD FACSAria II was used to sort naive, central memory, regulatory and stem cell-like memory CD4+ T cells with a panel that included CD45RO, CCR7, CD25, CD127, CD95 and CD27. Purity was above 95% for every sorted population. PBMCs were isolated right away by Lymphoprep density gradient centrifugation and were stained directly, without culture. To minimize batch effects, samples were stained and sorted in pairs, one healthy donor with one patient per experiment. The TCR comes from a young woman in good health. The chain joins TRBV28 to TRBJ2-4, and TRBD1 aligns with 9 junction nucleotides. The sample taken for sequencing was stem cell memory CD4+ T cells from blood. Interpreted using the paper, the cell subset or site label stands for: stem cell-like memory CD4+ T cells. The sequenced DNA is TGTGCCAGCAGTTGGACAGGGGAGAACATTCAGTACTTC. Its product reads: CASSWTGENIQYF.